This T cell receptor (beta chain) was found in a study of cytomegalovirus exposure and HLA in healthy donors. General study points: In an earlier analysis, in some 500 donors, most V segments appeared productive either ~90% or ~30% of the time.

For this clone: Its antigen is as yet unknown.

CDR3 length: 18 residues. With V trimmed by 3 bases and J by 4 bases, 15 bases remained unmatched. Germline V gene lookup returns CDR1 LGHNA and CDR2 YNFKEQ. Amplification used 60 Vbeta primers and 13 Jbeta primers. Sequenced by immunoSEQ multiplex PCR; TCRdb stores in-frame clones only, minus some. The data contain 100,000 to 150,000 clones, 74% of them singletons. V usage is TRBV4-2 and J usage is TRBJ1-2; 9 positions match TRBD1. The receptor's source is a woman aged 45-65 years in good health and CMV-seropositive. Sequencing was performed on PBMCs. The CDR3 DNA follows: TGTGCCAGCAGCCAGATCCCGGGACAGGGAGGGGCGGGCTATGGCTACACCTTC. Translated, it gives CASSQIPGQGGAGYGYTF.